The 4 T cell receptor beta chains given below trace back to one sample, sequenced in a study of cytomegalovirus exposure and HLA in healthy donors. The PCR contained 60 Vbeta and 13 Jbeta primers. Generated by immunoSEQ multiplex PCR, the TCRdb table keeps only in-frame clones and is missing some. The profile covers 170,000 or so clones, with 65% to 85% appearing a single time and about 6.3% taken by the ten largest. The sample was PBMCs. These receptors all stem from a male donor in good health and CMV-seropositive.

The CDR3 DNA sequence: TGCGCCAGCAGCCTGGACAGGCCCTCCTACGAGCAGTACTTC. It encodes CASSLDRPSYEQYF. The V call is TRBV5-1, the J call TRBJ2-7; 7 bases fit TRBD1. The V segment lost 4 bases and the J segment 0 bases; nucleotides outside the gene matches: 4. Germline V gene sequence: CDR1 SGHRS, CDR2 YFSETQ. The CDR3 is 14 residues long.

The chain combines TRBV6-1 with TRBJ1-2; TRBD1 aligns across 12 bases. The CDR3 is 14 residues long. The V gene end was trimmed by 5 bases and the J gene end by 7 bases; junction bases not matched to a gene: 5. Germline CDR1 and CDR2: MNHNS and SASEGT. The DNA for the CDR3 is TGTGCCAGCAGTCATTTGGGACAGGGGGCTGGCTACACCTTC. Its protein is CASSHLGQGAGYTF.

This clone was recorded once. The genes are TRBV30 and TRBJ2-1; TRBD2 might be the D (5 bases). Trimming removed 1 base at V and 3 bases at J, with 13 bases between. CDR1 and CDR2 from the germline V gene are GTSNPN and SVGIG (reference sequence). This CDR3 is 15 amino acids long. As DNA, the CDR3 is TGTGCCTGGAGTGACCTAGCCCGCGACTACAATGAGCAGTTCTTC. This translates into CAWSDLARDYNEQFF.

The chain employs TRBV28 and TRBJ1-5, with D possibly TRBD1 on 5 matching bases. Germline V gene data show CDR1 as MDHEN and CDR2 as SYDVKM. This CDR3 spans 16 amino acids. The V end was cut by 1 base, the J end by 3 bases, with 13 bases between. CDR3 nucleotides: TGTGCCAGCAGTTTATACCCCGACAGATTCAATCAGCCCCAGCATTTT. Amino acids: CASSLYPDRFNQPQHF.